These 29 T cell receptor beta chains share one sample of origin, sequenced in a study of blood T cell repertoires in COVID-19. Assay used: immunoSEQ multiplex PCR; TCRdb lists only in-frame clones, some missing. This sample has 350,000 or so clones; around 87% occur once, and the top ten carry less than 11%. Sequenced: peripheral blood. The receptor set was obtained from a woman younger than 45 with COVID-19, enrolled during active disease.

J is TRBJ1-4 and V is TRBV29-1; possible D gene TRBD1, 5 bases. V shed 8 bases and J shed 3 bases, with 13 bases lying between them. Germline lookup yields CDR1 SQVTM and CDR2 ANQGSEA. CDR3 length equals 13 residues. The CDR3: CSSGWGANEKLFF. The CDR3 DNA is TGCAGCTCTGGGTGGGGGGCTAATGAAAAACTGTTTTTT.

This chain connects TRBV2 to TRBJ2-2; unclear D gene. CDR3 length: 16 residues. The V end was cut by 0 bases, the J end by 3 bases, with 11 bases between. Germline V lookup: CDR1 SNHLY, CDR2 FYNNEI. The CDR3: CASSEASHPDTGELFF. As DNA, the CDR3 is TGTGCCAGCAGTGAAGCTAGTCACCCCGACACCGGGGAGCTGTTTTTT.

The V gene is TRBV5-1, the J gene TRBJ1-1, with 7 bases lining up with TRBD1. The V segment lost 4 bases and the J segment 1 base; nucleotides outside the gene matches: 4. The CDR3 spans 14 residues. Germline V lookup: CDR1 SGHRS, CDR2 YFSETQ. CDR3 protein: CASSIRTGNTEAFF. The CDR3 coding sequence is TGCGCCAGCAGCATACGGACAGGGAACACTGAAGCTTTCTTT.

With regard to this clone: The identical CDR3 is also encoded by other nucleotide sequences in the sample. This sequence joins TRBV29-1 and TRBJ2-7; the match to TRBD1 covers 8 bases. Germline assignment: CDR1 SQVTM and CDR2 ANQGSEA. This CDR3 has 13 residues. Losses at the gene ends were 4 bases for V and 3 bases for J; bases not matched to a gene: 5. The CDR3 loop reads CSVGQGLSYEQYF. The CDR3 coding sequence is TGCAGCGTTGGACAGGGGCTGAGCTACGAGCAGTACTTC.

This rearrangement joins TRBV28 to TRBJ2-1; 10 bases agree with TRBD1. The CDR3 contains 15 residues. V dropped 5 bases and J dropped 6; count of bases not matched to a gene: 7. Germline loops: CDR1 MDHEN, CDR2 SYDVKM. CDR3 DNA sequence: TGTGCCAGCAGTCTCCCGGACAGGGGGGGCAATGAGCAGTTCTTC. This translates into CASSLPDRGGNEQFF.

The gene calls are TRBV7-4 and TRBJ2-7, with 16 bases identical to TRBD2. CDR1 and CDR2 (germline): SGHVT, SQSDAQ. The V and J ends lost 4 bases and 7 bases, in that order; junction bases with no gene match: 19. The CDR3 sequence is 20 residues long. The CDR3 nucleotides are TGTGCCAGCAGCTATAACTGTCCGGGACTAGCGGGAGGGCCCTCGGGGGAGCAGTACTTC. It translates to CASSYNCPGLAGGPSGEQYF.

The chain couples TRBV3-1 (or the pseudogene TRBV3-2) to TRBJ2-5; 7 bases align to TRBD2. The V and J ends lost 6 bases and 0 bases, in that order; junction bases with no gene match: 10. This CDR3 is 16 amino acids long. The V gene's germline CDR1 is LGHDT and CDR2 YNNKEL (reference sequence). The CDR3 reads CASRTKGLADQETQYF. CDR3 DNA: TGTGCCAGCAGAACAAAAGGCCTAGCGGACCAAGAGACCCAGTACTTC.

The chain combines TRBV12-3 or TRBV12-4 with TRBJ2-1; no clear D. The CDR3 spans 11 residues. V gave up 4 bases and J gave up 7 bases, with 5 bases separating them. The CDR3 spells CASSSSNEQFF. In DNA, the CDR3 is TGTGCCAGCAGTTCTTCTAATGAGCAGTTCTTC.

The genes are TRBV7-9 and TRBJ2-5; D may be TRBD1 (6 bases). The CDR3 sequence is 14 residues long. The germline V gene has CDR1 SEHNR and CDR2 FQNEAQ (reference sequence). V was cut by 5 bases and J by 2 bases, with 12 bases left in between. Here the CDR3 reads CASSLDRPQETQYF. CDR3 DNA: TGTGCCAGCAGCCTTGACAGGCCACAAGAGACCCAGTACTTC.

The chain combines TRBV30 with TRBJ1-2, with D possibly matching TRBD1 (5 bases). Germline CDR1 GTSNPN, CDR2 SVGIG (reference sequence). The CDR3 extends over 12 amino acids. V lost 5 bases and J 2 bases, leaving 9 bases between the germline ends. CDR3 DNA: TGTGCCTGGTTGGGGGGGAACTATGGCTACACCTTC. Protein sequence: CAWLGGNYGYTF. The whole variable domain, filled in from reference TRBV30 and TRBJ1-2, reads SQTIHQWPATLVQPVGSPLSLECTVEGTSNPNLYWYRQAAGRGLQLLFYSVGIGQISSEVPQNLSASRPQDRQFILSSKKLLLSDSGFYLCAWLGGNYGYTFGSGTRLTVV.

V is TRBV5-1 and J is TRBJ1-1, with a tentative D call TRBD1 (5 bases). The germline V gene has CDR1 SGHRS and CDR2 YFSETQ. CDR3 length: 13 amino acids. Deletions cut 7 bases from V and 3 bases from J, with 13 bases between. CDR3 sequence reads: CASSQGRDTEAFF. CDR3 DNA sequence: TGCGCCAGCTCTCAGGGCAGGGACACTGAAGCTTTCTTT.

The J gene is TRBJ2-7, the V gene TRBV6-5; D call uncertain. V was clipped by 5 bases and J by 4 bases, with 18 bases between them. This CDR3 comprises 15 residues. In germline, CDR1 is MNHEY, CDR2 SVGAGI. CDR3 sequence (DNA): TGTGCCAGCAGTAAGACTCCGTCTAGACCATACGAGCAGTACTTC. It specifies CASSKTPSRPYEQYF.

This clone appeared once. DNA of the CDR3: TGTGCCAGCAGTTACGGGCCGTCCGACGAGCAGTACTTC. Translating gives CASSYGPSDEQYF. The gene calls are TRBV6-5 and TRBJ2-7; D is ambiguous. The ends were cut back, 2 bases at V and 5 bases at J, with 10 bases in the middle. This CDR3 contains 13 residues. The germline gives CDR1 MNHEY, CDR2 SVGAGI.

The gene calls are TRBV6-5 and TRBJ2-5; the D gene is possibly TRBD2 (5 bases). Trimming removed 9 bases from V and 5 bases from J, with 16 bases in between. The germline gives CDR1 MNHEY, CDR2 SVGAGI. This CDR3 is built from 13 residues. CDR3 nucleotides: TGTGCCAGTAGGTTGGACTTACGTGAGACCCAGTACTTC. It yields the protein CASRLDLRETQYF.

This chain links TRBV3-1 (or the pseudogene TRBV3-2) with TRBJ2-5; perhaps TRBD1 as D (6 bases). Germline CDR1 and CDR2: LGHDT and YNNKEL (reference sequence). V lost 3 bases to trimming and J lost 2 bases, with 10 bases between them. This CDR3 comprises 14 residues. CDR3 nucleotides: TGTGCCAGCAGCCAGAAGGACAGACAAGAGACCCAGTACTTC. Encoded protein: CASSQKDRQETQYF.

V is TRBV6-2 or TRBV6-3 and J is TRBJ2-7; D is perhaps TRBD1 (6 bases). CDR3 length equals 15 residues. The germline V gene has CDR1 MNHEY and CDR2 SVGEGT. V lost 5 bases to trimming and J lost 5 bases, with 19 bases between them. The CDR3 loop reads CASSTFTWSGDEQYF. The CDR3 DNA reads TGTGCCAGCAGTACCTTTACATGGTCAGGGGACGAGCAGTACTTC.

The V and J genes are TRBV7-2 and TRBJ2-1; the match to TRBD2 covers 10 bases. This CDR3 is 16 amino acids long. Trimming cost V 5 bases and J 9 bases; bases outside gene matches: 13. In germline, CDR1 is SGHTA, CDR2 FQGNSA. CDR3 in amino acids: CASSPAGLAGGIEQFF. CDR3 DNA sequence: TGTGCCAGCAGCCCCGCCGGGTTAGCGGGAGGTATTGAGCAGTTCTTC.

The chain carries TRBV13 and TRBJ2-5; 9 positions match TRBD2. CDR1 and CDR2 from the germline V gene are PRHDT and FYEKMQ (reference sequence). The CDR3 is 16 residues long. V gave up 1 base and J gave up 5 bases; unmatched junction bases: 8. CDR3 in DNA: TGTGCCAGCAGCTTAGATCCAGCGGGAGGCGGTGAGACCCAGTACTTC. Residues: CASSLDPAGGGETQYF.

This clone turned up a few times. The chain is built from TRBV28 and TRBJ2-2, with a tentative D call TRBD2 (5 bases). This CDR3 is 13 amino acids long. V was clipped by 4 bases and J by 9 bases, with 12 bases between them. CDR1 and CDR2 (germline): MDHEN, SYDVKM. CDR3 region: CASSSADSRELFF. For the CDR3, the DNA is TGTGCCAGCAGTTCAGCGGATAGCCGGGAGCTGTTTTTT.

This clone was picked up many times. V gene TRBV9 combines with J gene TRBJ2-2; 13 nucleotides match TRBD2. This CDR3 contains 16 residues. The germline gives CDR1 SGDLS, CDR2 YYNGEE. With 4 bases clipped from V and 8 bases from J, the junction kept 8 bases outside the gene matches. The CDR3 region has the DNA TGTGCCAGCAGCAGCACTAGCGGGAGGGCCGGAGGGGAGCTGTTTTTT. This sequence encodes CASSSTSGRAGGELFF.

The CDR3 loop is CAWTRLTGSTYYNSPLHF. The CDR3, as DNA: TGTGCCTGGACAAGGCTAACAGGCAGCACGTACTATAATTCACCCCTCCACTTT. The chain has TRBV30 and TRBJ1-6; a weak D match, TRBD1 (5 bases). V was clipped by 4 bases and J by 3 bases, with 22 bases between them. This CDR3 contains 18 residues. Germline V gene lookup returns CDR1 GTSNPN and CDR2 SVGIG (reference sequence).

This clone was detected once. The chain joins TRBV6-4 to TRBJ1-1; 11 bases agree with TRBD1. The junction had 13 bases not matched to a gene; V was cut back by 6 bases and J by 7 bases. The CDR3 has 16 amino acids. Per germline, CDR1 MRHNA and CDR2 SNTAGT. Here the CDR3 reads CASRNWTGGGWVEAFF. The DNA for the CDR3 is TGTGCCAGCAGGAACTGGACAGGGGGCGGGTGGGTTGAAGCTTTCTTT.

The genes are TRBV6-4 and TRBJ2-3, with D possibly being TRBD2 (6 bases). V gave up 4 bases and J gave up 2 bases, with 10 bases separating them. Germline V gene lookup returns CDR1 MRHNA and CDR2 SNTAGT. The CDR3 loop spans 14 amino acids. This CDR3 is CASSATGLTDTQYF. The CDR3 nucleotides read TGTGCCAGCAGTGCCACGGGACTCACAGATACGCAGTATTTT.

Of note for this clone: One end of the junction varies from germline; a read error may be responsible. The V and J genes are TRBV7-7 and TRBJ1-5; TRBD1 agrees at 7 bases. The CDR3 is 15 residues long. Looked up from germline, CDR1 is SSHAT and CDR2 is FNYEAQ (reference sequence). CDR3 in amino acids: CASSSQGQGNQPQHF. The CDR3 DNA reads TGTGCTAGCAGCTCACAGGGGCAGGGGAATCAGCCCCAGCATTTT.

The chain is built from TRBV3-1 (or the pseudogene TRBV3-2) and TRBJ1-3; the D gene is possibly TRBD1 (5 bases). Germline CDR1 is LGHDT and CDR2 is YNNKEL (reference sequence). The CDR3 spans 13 residues. The V gene lost 3 bases and the J gene lost 7 bases, with 10 bases spanning the gap. The CDR3 region is CASSQGEVNTIYF. Written as DNA, the CDR3 is TGTGCCAGCAGCCAGGGGGAGGTGAACACCATATATTTT.

V gene TRBV4-1 combines with J gene TRBJ1-1; 9 bases fit TRBD1. Germline V gene data show CDR1 as MGHRA and CDR2 as YSYEKL. V trimming: 4 bases; J trimming: 7 bases; junction bases outside the gene matches: 4. The CDR3 totals 13 residues. CDR3 sequence reads: CASSLQGAGEAFF. DNA for the CDR3: TGCGCCAGCAGCCTACAGGGGGCTGGTGAAGCTTTCTTT.

The chain recombines TRBV9 with TRBJ1-2, with TRBD1 matching 7 bases. V gave up 2 bases and J gave up 2 bases; unmatched junction bases: 3. This CDR3 has 14 residues. Germline values: CDR1 SGDLS, CDR2 YYNGEE. This CDR3 is CASSVGQENYGYTF. The CDR3 DNA reads as TGTGCCAGCAGCGTCGGACAGGAGAACTATGGCTACACCTTC.

V is TRBV5-6 and J is TRBJ1-6; 9 bases agree with TRBD1. Germline loops: CDR1 SGHDT, CDR2 YYEEEE. CDR3 length equals 16 residues. The junction had 5 bases not matched to a gene; V was cut back by 4 bases and J by 3 bases. The CDR3 DNA reads as TGTGCCAGCAGCCGTGACAGGGGGAACTATAATTCACCCCTCCACTTT. It translates to CASSRDRGNYNSPLHF.

The J gene is TRBJ1-4, the V gene TRBV19, with 7 bases that match TRBD1. This CDR3 has 14 residues. V was clipped by 5 bases and J by 4 bases; unmatched bases: 4. Germline loops: CDR1 LNHDA, CDR2 SQIVND (reference sequence). CDR3 in amino acids: CASSSQGINEKLFF. CDR3 DNA: TGTGCCAGTAGTTCACAGGGGATTAATGAAAAACTGTTTTTT.